The next 27 T cell receptor beta chains were all read from a single sample in a study of cytomegalovirus exposure and HLA in healthy donors. The PCR ran on 60 Vbeta and 13 Jbeta primers. Clones were sequenced by immunoSEQ multiplex PCR, and TCRdb holds only the in-frame ones, with some missing. The table has about 100,000 clones, around 80% seen once; the top ten hold over 12%. The specimen was PBMCs. The receptors were gathered from a male donor in good health and CMV-seropositive.

V gene TRBV5-4 combines with J gene TRBJ2-4, with D uncertain. The CDR3 consists of 13 residues. Germline V gene sequence: CDR1 SGHNT, CDR2 YYREEE (reference sequence). Deletions cut 2 bases from V and 8 bases from J, with 11 bases between. CDR3 DNA sequence: TGTGCCAGCAGCTTATCCGAGGTAGACATTCAGTACTTC. Translating gives CASSLSEVDIQYF. Looking up the rest from reference TRBV5-4 and TRBJ2-4 gives the full variable domain: ETGVTQSPTHLIKTRGQQVTLRCSSQSGHNTVSWYQQALGQGPQFIFQYYREEENGRGNFPPRFSGLQFPNYSSELNVNALELDDSALYLCASSLSEVDIQYFGAGTRLSVL.

The chain has TRBV19 and TRBJ1-3; 9 bases align to TRBD1. CDR3 size: 17 residues. V shed 2 bases, J shed 4 bases, and the junction held 9 bases outside the gene matches. Germline CDR1 LNHDA, CDR2 SQIVND (reference sequence). This chain's CDR3 is CASSILGTGRIGNTIYF. The CDR3 region has the DNA TGTGCCAGTAGTATATTGGGGACAGGGAGGATCGGAAACACCATATATTTT. Supplemented by reference TRBV19 and TRBJ1-3, the full variable domain reads DGGITQSPKYLFRKEGQNVTLSCEQNLNHDAMYWYRQDPGQGLRLIYYSQIVNDFQKGDIAEGYSVSREKKESFPLTVTSAQKNPTAFYLCASSILGTGRIGNTIYFGEGSWLTVV.

The V and J genes are TRBV15 and TRBJ1-5; 8 bases align to TRBD1. Per germline, CDR1 LNHNV and CDR2 YYDKDF (reference sequence). Trimming at V came to 5 bases and at J to 5 bases, leaving 11 bases not matched to a gene. This CDR3 is built from 16 residues. The CDR3 DNA sequence: TGTGCCACCAGCCCCCGGAGGACAGGGAATTATCAGCCCCAGCATTTT. It translates to CATSPRRTGNYQPQHF.

This clone occurred a few times. V is TRBV6-5 and J is TRBJ1-1, with D possibly TRBD1 on 6 matching bases. Per germline, CDR1 MNHEY and CDR2 SVGAGI. Trimming stripped 6 bases from V and 1 base from J, with 9 bases between. CDR3 size: 13 residues. The CDR3 nucleotides read TGTGCCAGCAGGCAGGGGACGAACACTGAAGCTTTCTTT. It encodes CASRQGTNTEAFF.

The chain combines TRBV7-9 with TRBJ2-3; 7 bases fit TRBD1. CDR1 SEHNR and CDR2 FQNEAQ come from the germline V gene (reference sequence). V gave up 6 bases and J gave up 2 bases; unmatched junction bases: 11. CDR3 length: 16 amino acids. The CDR3: CASSSRSDRITDTQYF. CDR3 coding DNA: TGTGCCAGCAGTTCCCGCTCGGACAGGATCACAGATACGCAGTATTTT.

The chain carries TRBV5-6 and TRBJ1-1, with TRBD1 as a possible D gene (5 bases). The CDR3 consists of 15 residues. V lost 4 bases, J lost 1 base, and 14 bases lay in between. Germline V gene data show CDR1 as SGHDT and CDR2 as YYEEEE. CDR3 coding DNA: TGTGCCAGCAGCGGAAGGGCGGGGGGGAACACTGAAGCTTTCTTT. It encodes CASSGRAGGNTEAFF.

This clone was seen only once. CDR3 region: CASSTYSGANTDTQYF. In DNA form, the CDR3 reads TGTGCCAGCTCAACCTATAGCGGGGCGAACACAGATACGCAGTATTTT. V gene TRBV18 combines with J gene TRBJ2-3; 8 bases line up with TRBD2. V was pared by 5 bases and J by 2 bases, with 9 bases of the junction left unmatched. CDR1 and CDR2 from the germline V gene are KGHSH and LQKENI. This CDR3 contains 16 residues.

The chain combines TRBV4-3 with TRBJ2-1; D is undetermined. The CDR3 extends over 14 amino acids. Germline V gene lookup returns CDR1 LGHNA and CDR2 YSLEER. Trimming removed 0 bases from V and 4 bases from J, with 7 bases in between. The CDR3 protein is CASSQDWQYNEQFF. The CDR3 DNA reads TGCGCCAGCAGCCAAGATTGGCAATACAATGAGCAGTTCTTC.

The chain uses TRBV7-2 and TRBJ1-6; 9 bases are shared with TRBD1. In germline, CDR1 is SGHTA, CDR2 FQGNSA. This CDR3 comprises 16 residues. V shed 3 bases, J shed 7 bases, and the junction held 7 bases outside the gene matches. CDR3 region: CASSLADRGGNSPLHF. CDR3 DNA: TGTGCCAGCAGCTTGGCGGACAGGGGAGGCAATTCACCCCTCCACTTT.

On this clone: This CDR3 is also generated by other DNA sequences in the sample. The chain joins TRBV7-2 to TRBJ2-3; 7 nucleotides align to TRBD1. CDR1 SGHTA and CDR2 FQGNSA come from the germline V gene. V lost 2 bases to trimming and J lost 5 bases; unmatched junction nucleotides: 1. The CDR3 is made up of 13 amino acids. The CDR3 here is CASSLRQGDTQYF. CDR3 sequence (DNA): TGTGCCAGCAGCTTACGACAGGGAGATACGCAGTATTTT. Full variable domain (rest looked up from reference TRBV7-2 and TRBJ2-3): GAGVSQSPSNKVTEKGKDVELRCDPISGHTALYWYRQSLGQGLEFLIYFQGNSAPDKSGLPSDRFSAERTGGSVSTLTIQRTQQEDSAVYLCASSLRQGDTQYFGPGTRLTVL.

In DNA form, the CDR3 reads TGCGCCAGCAGCACCGGCGATGGGGCGGGGGGCGTCGAGCAGTACTTC. Translation gives CASSTGDGAGGVEQYF. The J gene is TRBJ2-5, the V gene TRBV5-1; the match to TRBD2 covers 8 bases. The last part of the DNA fits TRBJ2-7 better; the J call may be wrong. In germline, CDR1 is SGHRS, CDR2 YFSETQ. This CDR3 is built from 16 residues.

The gene calls are TRBV5-1 and TRBJ1-6, with no clear D. CDR3 length: 16 amino acids. In germline, CDR1 is SGHRS, CDR2 YFSETQ. V was trimmed by 0 bases and J by 3 bases, leaving 10 bases between them. In nucleotides, the CDR3 is TGCGCCAGCAGCTTGGCCGGGAGCCGCTATAATTCACCCCTCCACTTT. It codes for CASSLAGSRYNSPLHF.

This clone was observed a handful of times. The chain links TRBV5-1 to TRBJ2-3, with no clear D. From germline, CDR1 is SGHRS and CDR2 YFSETQ. Trimming took 4 bases from V and 0 from J, leaving 18 bases between them. The CDR3 is 17 residues long. CDR3 residues: CASSPGRSSTSTDTQYF. CDR3 in DNA: TGCGCCAGCAGCCCAGGCCGAAGCTCCACTAGCACAGATACGCAGTATTTT.

This chain joins TRBV7-2 and TRBJ1-1, with 7 positions matching TRBD1. The germline CDR1 and CDR2 sequences are SGHTA and FQGNSA. Unmatched junction bases numbered 4, after V lost 6 bases and J lost 3 bases. The CDR3 consists of 13 residues. CDR3 amino acids: CASSWQGDTEAFF. The CDR3 DNA reads as TGTGCCAGCAGTTGGCAGGGGGACACTGAAGCTTTCTTT.

The V gene is TRBV7-9, the J gene TRBJ2-1; 7 bases match TRBD1. Unmatched junction bases numbered 7, after V lost 4 bases and J lost 7 bases. The CDR3 runs to 14 residues. In germline, CDR1 is SEHNR, CDR2 FQNEAQ (reference sequence). The CDR3 DNA follows: TGTGCCAGCAGCTCTACGGACAGGATGAATGAGCAGTTCTTC. It codes for CASSSTDRMNEQFF.

The chain links TRBV5-1 to TRBJ2-3; 12 nucleotides line up with TRBD2. The ends lost 0 bases at V and 3 bases at J; junction bases unmatched: 2. The germline V gene has CDR1 SGHRS and CDR2 YFSETQ. This CDR3 is 16 amino acids long. CDR3: CASSLGLAGATDTQYF. The DNA of the CDR3 is TGCGCCAGCAGCTTGGGACTAGCGGGGGCTACAGATACGCAGTATTTT.

The rearrangement links TRBV6-5 to TRBJ1-1, with a possible D match to TRBD1 (6 bases). The germline CDR1 and CDR2 sequences are MNHEY and SVGAGI. CDR3 length: 16 residues. V lost 2 bases and J 1 base, leaving 14 bases between the germline ends. CDR3 in amino acids: CASSYGGARGNTEAFF. The CDR3 bases are TGTGCCAGCAGTTACGGGGGGGCTCGGGGGAACACTGAAGCTTTCTTT.

The chain recombines TRBV5-1 with TRBJ2-4; 10 nucleotides align to TRBD1. Germline V gives CDR1 SGHRS, CDR2 YFSETQ. The CDR3 is 15 amino acids. The ends lost 4 bases at V and 6 bases at J; junction bases unmatched: 7. Here the CDR3 DNA reads TGCGCCAGCAGCGAGAGACAGGGGGCCGGAAACATTCAGTACTTC. It encodes CASSERQGAGNIQYF.

The chain combines TRBV5-3 with TRBJ1-2, with D possibly being TRBD1 (6 bases). TRBV5-3 belongs to the ORF category, with a function that is uncertain. V gave up 4 bases and J gave up 5 bases, with 15 bases separating them. The CDR3 sequence is 14 residues long. In DNA, the CDR3 is TGTGCCAGAAGCAGGACAGTGAAGGGGTATGGCTACACCTTC. Protein sequence: CARSRTVKGYGYTF.

The rearrangement joins TRBV15 to TRBJ1-1; D is undetermined. Germline assignment: CDR1 LNHNV and CDR2 YYDKDF (reference sequence). Trimming pared 1 base from V and 3 bases from J, leaving 6 bases between. There are 13 residues in the CDR3. For the CDR3, the DNA is TGTGCCACCAGCAGAGCCAGATACACTGAAGCTTTCTTT. Translating gives CATSRARYTEAFF. The full variable domain, with the rest looked up from reference TRBV15 and TRBJ1-1, is DAMVIQNPRYQVTQFGKPVTLSCSQTLNHNVMYWYQQKSSQAPKLLFHYYDKDFNNEADTPDNFQSRRPNTSFCFLDIRSPGLGDTAMYLCATSRARYTEAFFGQGTRLTVV.

This chain uses TRBV19 with TRBJ1-2; a possible D gene is TRBD1 (5 bases). V lost 2 bases and J 3 bases, leaving 7 bases between the germline ends. The CDR3 covers 13 residues. In germline, CDR1 is LNHDA, CDR2 SQIVND (reference sequence). The CDR3: CASSIQGDYGYTF. CDR3 bases: TGTGCCAGTAGTATACAGGGTGACTATGGCTACACCTTC.

This rearrangement joins TRBV19 to TRBJ2-5; TRBD2 matches 12 bases. V lost 3 bases to trimming and J lost 0 bases; unmatched junction nucleotides: 5. The CDR3 has 17 amino acids. CDR1 and CDR2 from the germline V gene are LNHDA and SQIVND (reference sequence). The CDR3 nucleotides are TGTGCCAGTAGTATGGACGGGACTAGCGGGTACCAAGAGACCCAGTACTTC. It translates to CASSMDGTSGYQETQYF.

In its sample, this clone was seen once. A read error may produce the germline difference seen at one junction end. The CDR3 nucleotides are TGTGCCTTTTTGGACAGGGGGGTCTACGAGCAGCACTTC. Its translation: CAFLDRGVYEQHF. The V and J genes are TRBV30 and TRBJ2-7, with 10 positions matching TRBD1. CDR3 size: 13 residues. The germline V gene has CDR1 GTSNPN and CDR2 SVGIG (reference sequence).

The chain has TRBV6-5 and TRBJ1-2; 7 nucleotides line up with TRBD1. The CDR3 runs 13 residues. CDR1 and CDR2 (germline): MNHEY, SVGAGI. V trimming: 4 bases; J trimming: 8 bases; junction bases outside the gene matches: 7. The CDR3 nucleotides are TGTGCCAGCAGTTCAGGACAGGTTTGGGGCTACACCTTC. Residues: CASSSGQVWGYTF.

The V call is TRBV19, the J call TRBJ2-3; TRBD2 might be the D (6 bases). The CDR3 totals 11 residues. Germline CDR1 reads LNHDA; CDR2 reads SQIVND (reference sequence). The DNA for the CDR3 is TGTGCTGGGGGGACCTCGGATACGCAGTATTTT. Protein product: CAGGTSDTQYF.

The chain recombines TRBV2 with TRBJ2-7, with 7 bases lining up with TRBD1. J was trimmed by 2 bases and V by 7 bases; bases with no gene match: 8. The length of the CDR3 is 14 residues. Germline-derived CDR1 and CDR2 are SNHLY and FYNNEI. The CDR3 sequence: CASTLGTAPYEQYF. DNA of the CDR3: TGTGCCAGCACCCTGGGGACAGCTCCCTACGAGCAGTACTTC.

V is TRBV9 and J is TRBJ1-3; a possible D gene is TRBD1 (6 bases). Germline V gives CDR1 SGDLS, CDR2 YYNGEE. This CDR3 is built from 18 residues. The V end lost 0 bases, the J end lost 3 bases, and 19 bases lay between the germline ends. The CDR3 nucleotides read TGTGCCAGCAGCGTAGGGGGTGCAGGGGCGAGTGTTGGAAACACCATATATTTT. This sequence encodes CASSVGGAGASVGNTIYF.